This T cell receptor beta chain was captured in a study of blood T cell repertoires in COVID-19. As for the study in general: The United States, Italy and Spain were the sources of the acute and convalescent COVID-19 samples. PBMCs, B-cell-depleted T cells, or T cells were the source of the cDNA or gDNA that made up the material.

In the original analysis: Nucleated cell number was recorded as an estimate derived from reference gene primer amplification. This table comes from immunoSEQ multiplex PCR, and its TCRdb copy is limited to in-frame clones, with some not included. Clone size and the V and J calls come from that table; the DNA yielded D and trimming. The top ten clones hold less than 3.5% of a sample with some 210,000 clones, 83% of them seen once. Germline trimming cut 5 bases from V and 0 bases from J; bases unmatched to any gene: 6. This CDR3 has 15 residues. From germline, CDR1 is MNHEY and CDR2 SMNVEV (reference sequence).

The TCR comes from a man aged 45-65 years with active or convalescent COVID-19. V and J are TRBV27 and TRBJ1-1; 7 positions agree with TRBD1. Source material: peripheral blood. Here the CDR3 DNA reads TGTGCCAGCAGTACCCGGGACAGCATGAACACTGAAGCTTTCTTT. It specifies CASSTRDSMNTEAFF.